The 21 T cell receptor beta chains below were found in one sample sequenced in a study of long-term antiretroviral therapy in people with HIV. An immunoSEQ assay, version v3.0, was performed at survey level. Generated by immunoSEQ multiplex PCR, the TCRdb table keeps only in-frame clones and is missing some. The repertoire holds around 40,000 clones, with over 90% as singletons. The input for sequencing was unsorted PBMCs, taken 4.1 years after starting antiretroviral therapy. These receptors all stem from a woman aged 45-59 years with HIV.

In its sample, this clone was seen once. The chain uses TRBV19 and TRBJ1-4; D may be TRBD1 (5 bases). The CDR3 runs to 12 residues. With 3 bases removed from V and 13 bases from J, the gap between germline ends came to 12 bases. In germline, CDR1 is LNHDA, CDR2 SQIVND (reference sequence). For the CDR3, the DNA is TGTGCCAGTAGTATGTCCGCGGGACGACTGTTTTTT. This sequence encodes CASSMSAGRLFF.

This CDR3 reads CASSDLGSYNSPLHF. CDR3 nucleotide sequence: TGTGCCAGCAGTGACTTGGGGTCCTATAATTCACCCCTCCACTTT. This chain links TRBV6-1 with TRBJ1-6; D unclear. Trimming removed 3 bases from V and 1 base from J, with 7 bases in between. CDR1 and CDR2 (germline): MNHNS, SASEGT. The CDR3 is made up of 15 amino acids.

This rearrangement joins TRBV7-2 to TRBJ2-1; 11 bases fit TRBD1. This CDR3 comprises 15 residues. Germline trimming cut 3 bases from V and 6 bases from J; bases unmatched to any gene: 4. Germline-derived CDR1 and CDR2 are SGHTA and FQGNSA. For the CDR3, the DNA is TGTGCCAGCAGCTTTCCGGGACAGGGGGTCAATGAGCAGTTCTTC. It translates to CASSFPGQGVNEQFF.

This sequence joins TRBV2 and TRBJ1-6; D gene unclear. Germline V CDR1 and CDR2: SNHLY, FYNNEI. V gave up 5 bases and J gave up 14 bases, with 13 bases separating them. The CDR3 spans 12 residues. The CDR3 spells CASSYILLALHF. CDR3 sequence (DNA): TGTGCCAGCAGTTATATTCTCTTGGCCCTCCACTTT.

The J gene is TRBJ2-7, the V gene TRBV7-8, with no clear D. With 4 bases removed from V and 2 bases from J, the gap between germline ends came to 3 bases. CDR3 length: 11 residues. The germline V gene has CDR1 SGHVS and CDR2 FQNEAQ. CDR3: CASSSPYEQYF. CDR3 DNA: TGTGCCAGCAGCTCCCCCTACGAGCAGTACTTC.

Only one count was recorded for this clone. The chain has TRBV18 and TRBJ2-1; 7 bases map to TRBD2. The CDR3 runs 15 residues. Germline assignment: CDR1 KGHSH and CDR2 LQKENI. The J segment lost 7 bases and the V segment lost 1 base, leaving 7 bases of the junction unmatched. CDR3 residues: CASSPLSGATNEQFF. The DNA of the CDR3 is TGTGCCAGCTCACCACTCAGCGGGGCAACAAATGAGCAGTTCTTC.

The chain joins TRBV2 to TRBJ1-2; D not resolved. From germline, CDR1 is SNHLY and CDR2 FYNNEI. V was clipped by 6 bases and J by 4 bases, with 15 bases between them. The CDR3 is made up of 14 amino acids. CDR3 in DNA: TGTGCCAGCAGGGCCGGCCGGCGCCCCTATGGCTACACCTTC. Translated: CASRAGRRPYGYTF.

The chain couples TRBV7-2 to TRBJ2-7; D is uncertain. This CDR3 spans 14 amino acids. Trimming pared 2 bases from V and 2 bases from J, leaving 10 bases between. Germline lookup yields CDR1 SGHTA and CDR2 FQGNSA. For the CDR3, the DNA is TGTGCCAGCAGCTTAATTCCCGGAACCTACGAGCAGTACTTC. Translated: CASSLIPGTYEQYF. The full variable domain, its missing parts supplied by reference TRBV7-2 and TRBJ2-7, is GAGVSQSPSNKVTEKGKDVELRCDPISGHTALYWYRQSLGQGLEFLIYFQGNSAPDKSGLPSDRFSAERTGGSVSTLTIQRTQQEDSAVYLCASSLIPGTYEQYFGPGTRLTVT.

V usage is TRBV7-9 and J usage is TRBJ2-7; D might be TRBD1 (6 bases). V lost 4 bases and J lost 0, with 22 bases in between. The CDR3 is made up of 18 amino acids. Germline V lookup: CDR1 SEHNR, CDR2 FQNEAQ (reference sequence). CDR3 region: CASSSPLSGASPSYEQYF. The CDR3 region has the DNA TGTGCCAGCAGCTCACCGTTGTCAGGGGCTTCCCCCTCCTACGAGCAGTACTTC.

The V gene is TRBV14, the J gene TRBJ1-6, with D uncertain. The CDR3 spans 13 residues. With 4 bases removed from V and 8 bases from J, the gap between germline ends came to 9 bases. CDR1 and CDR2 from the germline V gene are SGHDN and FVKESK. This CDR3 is CASSREVHSPLHF. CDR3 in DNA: TGTGCCAGCAGCCGCGAAGTCCATTCACCCCTCCACTTT.

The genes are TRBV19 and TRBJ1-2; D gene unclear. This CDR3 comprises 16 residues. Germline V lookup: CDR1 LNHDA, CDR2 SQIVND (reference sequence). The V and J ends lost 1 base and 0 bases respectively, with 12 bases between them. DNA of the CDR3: TGTGCCAGTAGTATAGGGCCGAGCCTAGCTAACTATGGCTACACCTTC. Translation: CASSIGPSLANYGYTF.

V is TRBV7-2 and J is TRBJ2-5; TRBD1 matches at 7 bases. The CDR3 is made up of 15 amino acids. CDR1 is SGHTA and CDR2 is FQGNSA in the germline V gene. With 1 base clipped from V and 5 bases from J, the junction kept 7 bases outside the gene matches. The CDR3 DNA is TGTGCCAGCAGCTTAGGAGGGGGCCGAGAGGAGACCCAGTACTTC. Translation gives CASSLGGGREETQYF.

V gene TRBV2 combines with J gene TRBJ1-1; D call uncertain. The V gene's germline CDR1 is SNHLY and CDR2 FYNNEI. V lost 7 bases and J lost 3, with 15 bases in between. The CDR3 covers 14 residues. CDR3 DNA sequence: TGTGCCAGCATGAGTGGATTGGCGCACACTGAAGCTTTCTTT. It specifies CASMSGLAHTEAFF.

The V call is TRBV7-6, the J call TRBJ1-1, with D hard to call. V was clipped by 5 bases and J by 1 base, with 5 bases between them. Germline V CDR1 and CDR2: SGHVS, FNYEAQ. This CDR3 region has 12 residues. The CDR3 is CASSLTNTEAFF. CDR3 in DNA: TGTGCCAGCAGCCTAACGAACACTGAAGCTTTCTTT. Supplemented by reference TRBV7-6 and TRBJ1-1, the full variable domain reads GAGVSQSPRYKVTKRGQDVALRCDPISGHVSLYWYRQALGQGPEFLTYFNYEAQQDKSGLPNDRFSAERPEGSISTLTIQRTEQRDSAMYRCASSLTNTEAFFGQGTRLTVV.

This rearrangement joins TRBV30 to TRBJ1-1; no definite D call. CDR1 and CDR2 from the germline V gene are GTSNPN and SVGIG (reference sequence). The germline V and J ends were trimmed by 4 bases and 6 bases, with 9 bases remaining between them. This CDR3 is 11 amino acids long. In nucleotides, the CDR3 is TGTGCCTGGATGATCCAGGCTGAAGCTTTCTTT. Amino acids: CAWMIQAEAFF.

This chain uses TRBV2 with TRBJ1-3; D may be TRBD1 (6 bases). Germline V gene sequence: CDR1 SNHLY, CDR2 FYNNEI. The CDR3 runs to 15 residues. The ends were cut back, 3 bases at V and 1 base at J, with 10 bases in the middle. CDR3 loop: CASSDGQFSGNTIYF. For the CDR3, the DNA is TGTGCCAGCAGTGACGGACAGTTTTCTGGAAACACCATATATTTT.

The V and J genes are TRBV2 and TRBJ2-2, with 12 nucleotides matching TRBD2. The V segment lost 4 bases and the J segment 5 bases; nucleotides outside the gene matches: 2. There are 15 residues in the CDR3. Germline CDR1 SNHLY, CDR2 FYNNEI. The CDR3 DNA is TGTGCCAGCAGTGTACTAGCGGGGGGTACCGGGGAGCTGTTTTTT. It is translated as CASSVLAGGTGELFF.

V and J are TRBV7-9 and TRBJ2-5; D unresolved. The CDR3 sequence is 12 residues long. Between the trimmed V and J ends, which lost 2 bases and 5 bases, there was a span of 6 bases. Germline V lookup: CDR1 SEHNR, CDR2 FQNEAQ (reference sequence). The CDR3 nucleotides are TGTGCCAGCAGCTTATTTCCCGAGACCCAGTACTTC. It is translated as CASSLFPETQYF.

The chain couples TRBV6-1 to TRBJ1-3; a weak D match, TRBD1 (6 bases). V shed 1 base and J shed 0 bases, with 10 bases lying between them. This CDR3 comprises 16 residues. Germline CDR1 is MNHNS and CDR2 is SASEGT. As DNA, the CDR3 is TGTGCCAGCAGTGAAGGGACAGTGCGCTCTGGAAACACCATATATTTT. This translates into CASSEGTVRSGNTIYF.

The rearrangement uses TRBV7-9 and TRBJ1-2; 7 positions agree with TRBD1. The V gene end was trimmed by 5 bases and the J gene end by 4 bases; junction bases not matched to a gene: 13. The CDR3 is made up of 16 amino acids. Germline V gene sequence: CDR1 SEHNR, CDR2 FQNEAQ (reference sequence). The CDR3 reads CASSPRGQKDFYGYTF. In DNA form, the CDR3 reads TGTGCCAGCAGCCCCCGGGGACAGAAAGACTTCTATGGCTACACCTTC.

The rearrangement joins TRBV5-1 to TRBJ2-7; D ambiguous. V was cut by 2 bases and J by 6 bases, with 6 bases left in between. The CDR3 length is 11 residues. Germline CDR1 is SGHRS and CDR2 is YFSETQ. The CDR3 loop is CASSFETEQYF. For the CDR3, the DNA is TGCGCCAGCAGCTTTGAGACCGAGCAGTACTTC.